This TCR beta chain stems from a study of blood T cell repertoires in COVID-19 (dated by TCRdb to 2019 to 2021). A note on the overall study: The collaborator samples originated in the United States, Italy and Spain and spanned the acute and convalescent phases of COVID-19. The repertoires were released in a freely available public database intended as a resource for research on the immune response to SARS-CoV-2. The sample metadata nearly always contained a de-identified subject ID, COVID-19 status, age in years and sex. Deeply sampled blood TCRbeta repertoires from subjects exposed to, actively infected with, or recovered from COVID-19 were included in the dataset. The samples were drawn from two sources: the first 160 participants of the ongoing ImmuneRACE study, and 1,254 subjects contributed by 6 global collaborators. Where available, HLA class I and class II types were obtained from metadata supplied by the sample provider rather than from assay-based typing. The material from the prospective study consisted of cDNA or gDNA derived from T cells, B-cell-depleted T cells, or PBMCs.

TCRbeta CDR3 regions were amplified from genomic DNA using the immunoSEQ Assay, a bias-controlled multiplex PCR. The paper's processing steps were these. Nucleated cell counts per sample were estimated from amplification of reference gene primers within the assay. To quantify the absolute abundance of each unique TCRbeta CDR3 rearrangement, sequence reads were collapsed and filtered. For each sample, productive Simpson clonality was calculated by taking the square root of Simpson's diversity index across productive rearrangements. TCRdb took over this immuneACCESS table, retaining in-frame rearrangements with V and J assigned. Such tables are incomplete; in checked studies, under half of the missing clones stem from an unresolved V gene, and the remainder is unexplained. That table supplies the V and J calls and clone size; D and trimming were determined from the DNA. The table for this sample lists about 200,000 clones; around 92% of them were counted only once. Around 8.9% of the sample rests with the top ten.

Participants in the prospective study were aged roughly 18 to 89 years, lived in some 24 United States geographic areas, and enrolled through a virtual design. In the prospective study, participants were assigned to cohorts based on the clinical history participants reported in a screening survey and a study questionnaire. Recovered participants in ImmuneRACE Cohort 3 were defined as having two consecutive negative NP/OP PCR tests, clearance from a healthcare professional, or resolution of symptoms. Mobile phlebotomists in the prospective study collected whole blood, serum and a nasopharyngeal or oropharyngeal swab from every participant. Participants in the prospective study had the option to provide additional blood draws and questionnaires over a roughly 2-month period. Blood samples from the prospective study were shipped frozen or at room temperature prior to DNA extraction. To note about this clone: What antigen it recognizes has not been identified. It has no much larger one-base neighbor in the sample; base qualities were not kept.

CDR1 and CDR2, per the germline V gene, are SNHLY and FYNNEI. Spanning cysteine to phenylalanine, the CDR3 consists of 13 amino acids. Left in the record is the CDR3 DNA by itself, 39 bases read in frame from the first base. The junction shows trimming of 3 bases on V and 5 bases on J, plus 8 bases between the germline ends. Results the study describes overall, beyond this receptor: Clinical and demographic metadata were provided uncurated, with the amount varying by source and participant.

This chain joins TRBV2 to TRBJ1-5; too little of a D gene remains to name it. This TCR came from a woman aged 18-29 years who had recovered from COVID-19. Sequenced: PBMCs or T cells enriched from blood (not recorded which). The DNA sequence reads TGTGCCAGCAGTGACGGGAGGGATCAGCCCCAGCATTTT. Translated, it gives CASSDGRDQPQHF.